One sample yielded the 21 T cell receptor beta chains listed below, sequenced in a study of blood T cell repertoires in COVID-19. The protocol was immunoSEQ multiplex PCR, while the TCRdb copy is restricted to in-frame clones and leaves out a portion. The sample has roughly 150,000 clones, around 85% seen once. The sample consisted of peripheral blood. The receptor source for this set is an older woman with acute or convalescent COVID-19.

The chain combines TRBV2 with TRBJ1-3, with D possibly being TRBD1 (5 bases). Trimming shortened V by 4 bases and J by 0 bases, and 16 bases separated the two germline ends. CDR1 is SNHLY, CDR2 FYNNEI, per germline. This CDR3 region has 17 residues. The CDR3 DNA follows: TGTGCCAGCAGTGGAAAACCCCCAGGGTCCTCTGGAAACACCATATATTTT. This codes for CASSGKPPGSSGNTIYF. Full variable domain (missing parts from reference TRBV2 and TRBJ1-3): EPEVTQTPSHQVTQMGQEVILRCVPISNHLYFYWYRQILGQKVEFLVSFYNNEISEKSEIFDDQFSVERPDGSNFTLKIRSTKLEDSAMYFCASSGKPPGSSGNTIYFGEGSWLTVV.

This clone showed up just once. This chain joins TRBV3-1 (or the pseudogene TRBV3-2) and TRBJ2-1; TRBD2 matches at 9 bases. This CDR3 has 17 residues. V shed 0 bases and J 4 bases; nucleotides not matched to a gene: 7. CDR1 is LGHDT and CDR2 is YNNKEL in the germline V gene (reference sequence). Written as DNA, the CDR3 is TGTGCCAGCAGCCAAGATTACCCTAGCGGGGCATACAATGAGCAGTTCTTC. Residues: CASSQDYPSGAYNEQFF.

This clone appeared a single time. V is TRBV29-1 and J is TRBJ2-7, with 8 nucleotides matching TRBD1. From germline, CDR1 is SQVTM and CDR2 ANQGSEA. V lost 6 bases to trimming and J lost 0 bases; unmatched junction nucleotides: 1. The length of the CDR3 is 12 residues. This chain's CDR3 is CSVGQASYEQYF. As DNA, the CDR3 is TGCAGCGTGGGACAGGCCTCCTACGAGCAGTACTTC.

J is TRBJ2-1 and V is TRBV11-2; 8 nucleotides match TRBD1. Per the germline V gene, CDR1 is SGHAT and CDR2 is FQNNGV. The V segment lost 4 bases and the J segment 14 bases; nucleotides outside the gene matches: 10. The CDR3 runs 13 residues. The CDR3 here is CASSSGQGISEFF. The CDR3 DNA is TGTGCCAGCAGCTCAGGACAGGGAATTTCGGAGTTCTTC.

This chain joins TRBV10-2 and TRBJ1-1; 12 bases line up with TRBD1. CDR1 WSHSY and CDR2 SAAADI come from the germline V gene. Losses at the gene ends were 5 bases for V and 4 bases for J; bases not matched to a gene: 8. The CDR3 covers 16 residues. Written as DNA, the CDR3 is TGCGCCAGCAGTCAACTCGGGACAGGGGGCCTCACTGAAGCTTTCTTT. It translates to CASSQLGTGGLTEAFF.

The chain carries TRBV3-1 (or the pseudogene TRBV3-2) and TRBJ2-2, with no clear D. Germline V gene data show CDR1 as LGHDT and CDR2 as YNNKEL (reference sequence). Deletions cut 4 bases from V and 6 bases from J, with 9 bases between. CDR3 length equals 13 residues. DNA for the CDR3: TGTGCCAGCAGCCTTTTTCTTGCCGGGGAGCTGTTTTTT. This translates into CASSLFLAGELFF.

This clone was detected a few times. V gene TRBV28 combines with J gene TRBJ1-5, with no clear D. CDR1 and CDR2 (germline): MDHEN, SYDVKM. V was trimmed by 6 bases and J by 4 bases, leaving 19 bases between them. This CDR3 is 16 amino acids long. The CDR3 loop is CASRKGILRGNQPQHF. DNA for the CDR3: TGTGCCAGCAGAAAGGGAATCCTAAGAGGGAATCAGCCCCAGCATTTT.

Written as DNA, the CDR3 is TGTGCCAGCAGACCAGGAATTTCCGCGAACACCGGGGAGCTGTTTTTT. Translated: CASRPGISANTGELFF. This sequence joins TRBV27 and TRBJ2-2; D remains unclear. The CDR3 sequence is 16 residues long. Germline V gene data show CDR1 as MNHEY and CDR2 as SMNVEV (reference sequence). V gave up 6 bases and J gave up 0 bases, with 14 bases separating them.

V gene TRBV5-1 combines with J gene TRBJ1-6; TRBD1 agrees at 8 bases. Germline V gene data show CDR1 as SGHRS and CDR2 as YFSETQ. After removal of 2 bases from V and 9 bases from J, the junction contained 7 bases not matched to a gene. The CDR3 is 15 residues long. The CDR3 bases are TGCGCCAGCAGCTTCGTAGGGACAGGAGTTTCACCCCTCCACTTT. It yields the protein CASSFVGTGVSPLHF. Supplemented by reference TRBV5-1 and TRBJ1-6, the full variable domain reads KAGVTQTPRYLIKTRGQQVTLSCSPISGHRSVSWYQQTPGQGLQFLFEYFSETQRNKGNFPGRFSGRQFSNSRSEMNVSTLELGDSALYLCASSFVGTGVSPLHFGNGTRLTVT.

The V gene is TRBV3-1 (or the pseudogene TRBV3-2), the J gene TRBJ2-5; D is unresolved. Trimming cost V 0 bases and J 5 bases, with 19 bases left between them. This CDR3 has 17 amino acids. Germline CDR1 is LGHDT and CDR2 is YNNKEL (reference sequence). The CDR3 coding sequence is TGTGCCAGCAGCCAAGAGATGGGTCGGAGAGGCATGGAGACCCAGTACTTC. This translates into CASSQEMGRRGMETQYF.

V is TRBV7-9 and J is TRBJ1-1, with D possibly TRBD1 on 6 matching bases. Looked up from germline, CDR1 is SEHNR and CDR2 is FQNEAQ (reference sequence). This CDR3 comprises 15 residues. With 5 bases removed from V and 0 bases from J, the gap between germline ends came to 13 bases. The CDR3 bases are TGTGCCAGCAGCAAATTGACAGGACTGAACACTGAAGCTTTCTTT. Translated, it gives CASSKLTGLNTEAFF.

The chain has TRBV7-2 and TRBJ1-1, with D tentatively TRBD1 (6 bases). Germline V lookup: CDR1 SGHTA, CDR2 FQGNSA. V dropped 5 bases and J dropped 4 bases, with 17 bases sitting between them. This CDR3 region has 15 residues. CDR3 residues: CASSPHTGFGTEAFF. CDR3 in DNA: TGTGCCAGCAGCCCACATACAGGGTTTGGCACTGAAGCTTTCTTT.

The rearrangement uses TRBV6-2 or TRBV6-3 and TRBJ2-3, with TRBD2 matching 7 bases. The CDR3 spans 15 residues. Germline V gene sequence: CDR1 MNHEY, CDR2 SVGEGT. V shed 0 bases and J 8 bases; nucleotides not matched to a gene: 8. The CDR3 reads CASSYSPSGAGTQYF. The DNA for the CDR3 is TGTGCCAGCAGTTACTCTCCTAGCGGAGCGGGTACGCAGTATTTT.

The chain uses TRBV7-9 and TRBJ1-4; TRBD1 might be the D (5 bases). Trimming cost V 3 bases and J 7 bases, with 9 bases left between them. CDR1 and CDR2 from the germline V gene are SEHNR and FQNEAQ (reference sequence). CDR3 length: 13 amino acids. CDR3: CASSFSGVEKLFF. Here the CDR3 DNA reads TGTGCCAGCAGCTTTTCGGGGGTTGAAAAACTGTTTTTT.

The chain uses TRBV29-1 and TRBJ1-5, with D perhaps matching TRBD1 (5 bases). Germline V gene data show CDR1 as SQVTM and CDR2 as ANQGSEA. The CDR3 is made up of 13 amino acids. Trimming shortened V by 4 bases and J by 4 bases, and 11 bases separated the two germline ends. The CDR3 DNA sequence: TGCAGCGTTGGGGGGGGGAATAATCAGCCCCAGCATTTT. Its protein is CSVGGGNNQPQHF.

This sequence joins TRBV4-2 and TRBJ2-1, with 8 bases aligning to TRBD2. Unmatched junction bases numbered 4, after V lost 3 bases and J lost 0 bases. This CDR3 comprises 16 residues. The V gene's germline CDR1 is LGHNA and CDR2 YNFKEQ. The CDR3 sequence is CASSQRGGTSYNEQFF. CDR3 DNA: TGTGCCAGCAGCCAGCGCGGGGGGACCTCCTACAATGAGCAGTTCTTC.

The rearrangement joins TRBV2 to TRBJ2-5; TRBD2 might be the D (5 bases). Germline V lookup: CDR1 SNHLY, CDR2 FYNNEI. The CDR3 extends over 15 amino acids. V shed 6 bases and J shed 5 bases, with 19 bases lying between them. The CDR3 DNA sequence: TGTGCCAGCAGGGCGACTACTACCCCGGGGGAGACCCAGTACTTC. It encodes CASRATTTPGETQYF.

This clone was found once. This sequence joins TRBV29-1 and TRBJ1-5; 8 bases line up with TRBD1. The germline gives CDR1 SQVTM, CDR2 ANQGSEA. The trim removed 5 bases at V and 6 bases at J, leaving 3 bases unmatched. The CDR3 has 12 amino acids. The CDR3 nucleotides are TGCAGCGTTAGGACAGGGTCTCAGCCCCAGCATTTT. It encodes CSVRTGSQPQHF.

The chain recombines TRBV4-2 with TRBJ2-5; maybe TRBD1 (6 bases). This CDR3 comprises 13 residues. CDR1 and CDR2 from the germline V gene are LGHNA and YNFKEQ. Trimming cost V 8 bases and J 4 bases, with 14 bases left between them. The CDR3 is CASGGQRGETQYF. The CDR3 region has the DNA TGTGCCAGCGGAGGACAGCGAGGAGAGACCCAGTACTTC.

The chain has TRBV4-1 and TRBJ2-3; 13 nucleotides align to TRBD2. The V gene end was trimmed by 3 bases and the J gene end by 2 bases; junction bases not matched to a gene: 8. The CDR3 is 18 residues long. Germline-derived CDR1 and CDR2 are MGHRA and YSYEKL. The CDR3 DNA is TGCGCCAGCAGCCACCCAATGACTAGCGGGGGGCCCACAGATACGCAGTATTTT. It specifies CASSHPMTSGGPTDTQYF.

The CDR3, as DNA: TGTGCCAGCAGCCCCCAGAGGACTGGAATTTATGGCTACACCTTC. Encoded protein: CASSPQRTGIYGYTF. The gene calls are TRBV9 and TRBJ1-2; D call uncertain. Germline CDR1 SGDLS, CDR2 YYNGEE. Trimming left V 4 bases short and J 5 bases short, with 18 bases between. The CDR3 extends over 15 amino acids.